This TCR beta chain was profiled in a study of cytomegalovirus exposure and HLA in healthy donors. The PCR employed 60 Vbeta primers together with 13 Jbeta primers. The table came from immunoSEQ multiplex PCR; TCRdb's copy has only in-frame clones and leaves some out. In the table there are roughly 180,000 clones, 85% of which are singletons. Trimming took off 0 bases at V and 2 bases at J, with 12 bases between the two ends. CDR1 SGHRS and CDR2 YFSETQ come from the germline V gene. This CDR3 is built from 15 residues. Whole-study findings and limits: Later analysis showed most CMV-associated TCR beta chains appearing HLA-restricted.

In regard to this clone: What it binds is unknown.

The chain carries TRBV5-1 and TRBJ2-7, with a possible D match to TRBD1 (5 bases). Sequencing was carried out using PBMCs. The sequence was obtained from a boy between 2 and 10 years old in good health and CMV-seronegative. Here the CDR3 reads CASSLGQGAPYEQYF. Written as DNA, the CDR3 is TGCGCCAGCAGCTTGGGACAAGGGGCCCCCTACGAGCAGTACTTC.